These T cell receptor beta chains were read from a single sample in a study of blood T cell repertoires in COVID-19. Generated by immunoSEQ multiplex PCR, the TCRdb table keeps only in-frame clones and is missing some. The repertoire holds under 200,000 clones, with about 85% as singletons. The specimen was peripheral blood. The source of these receptors is a woman aged 60-70 years with COVID-19, enrolled during active disease. Each CDR3 is given with its conserved first and last residue. A D gene is named only where the DNA matches it firmly. The size entry is marked missing in some rows and otherwise reads once, few, many or a size class.

D gene	J gene	V gene	clone size	CDR3 protein	CDR3 DNA
TRBD1	TRBJ1-3	TRBV11-2	.	CASSRSGGNSGNTIYF	TGTGCCAGCAGCCGTTCAGGGGGCAACTCTGGAAACACCATATATTTT
.	TRBJ1-2	TRBV19	once	CASSISTFEAHGYTF	TGTGCCAGTAGTATTTCGACTTTTGAGGCCCATGGCTACACCTTC
TRBD1	TRBJ1-3	TRBV9	once	CASSVTGQGSGGNTIYF	TGTGCCAGCAGCGTAACGGGACAGGGATCGGGTGGAAACACCATATATTTT
.	TRBJ2-5	TRBV18	.	CASSGKRETQYF	TGTGCCAGCTCAGGAAAGCGGGAGACCCAGTACTTC
.	TRBJ1-2	TRBV9	.	CASSVESQGFGGYTF	TGTGCCAGCAGCGTAGAGTCGCAGGGGTTCGGTGGCTACACCTTC
.	TRBJ1-1	TRBV19	few	CASSINLRNTEAFF	TGTGCCAGTAGTATAAATCTGAGGAACACTGAAGCTTTCTTT
.	TRBJ2-2	TRBV4-2	.	CASSLREGDGGELFF	TGTGCCAGCAGCTTAAGAGAGGGCGATGGCGGGGAGCTGTTTTTT
.	TRBJ1-3	TRBV5-6	.	CASSSGQITGNTIYF	TGTGCCAGCAGCTCCGGACAGATCACTGGAAACACCATATATTTT
.	TRBJ2-3	TRBV5-6	.	CASSLFRGIDGGTDTQYF	TGTGCCAGCAGCTTGTTCCGAGGAATTGATGGCGGGACAGATACGCAGTATTTT
.	TRBJ2-3	TRBV5-1	few	CASSSTVGSTDTQYF	TGCGCCAGCAGCTCGACAGTCGGTAGCACAGATACGCAGTATTTT
.	TRBJ2-5	TRBV19	.	CASSPDTGGKTQYF	TGTGCCAGTAGTCCGGACACCGGAGGGAAGACCCAGTACTTC
.	TRBJ1-2	TRBV7-8	.	CASSSSTAGANYGYTF	TGTGCCAGCAGCTCAAGTACGGCAGGGGCTAACTATGGCTACACCTTC
TRBD1	TRBJ2-1	TRBV7-3	.	CASSSPGTGYNEQFF	TGTGCCAGCAGCTCTCCCGGGACAGGGTACAATGAGCAGTTCTTC
TRBD1	TRBJ1-2	TRBV9	.	CASSPGTGDYGYTF	TGTGCCAGCAGCCCCGGGACAGGAGACTATGGCTACACCTTC
TRBD2	TRBJ2-1	TRBV6-5	.	CASSNQRGTYNEQFF	TGTGCCAGCAGCAACCAGCGGGGGACCTACAATGAGCAGTTCTTC
.	TRBJ1-1	TRBV12-5	.	CASGLVRAEAFF	TGTGCTAGTGGTTTGGTACGAGCTGAAGCTTTCTTT
.	TRBJ2-6	TRBV21-1	.	CASSIGGQFGTSGECSGANVLTF	TGTGCCAGCAGCATAGGGGGGCAGTTTGGGACTAGCGGGGAGTGCTCTGGGGCCAACGTCCTGACTTTC
.	TRBJ1-5	TRBV18	.	CASSPDDGRGKPQHF	TGTGCCAGCTCACCGGACGATGGACGGGGAAAGCCCCAGCATTTT
.	TRBJ2-1	TRBV10-2	once	CASTAPGRPYNEQFF	TGCGCCAGCACCGCCCCAGGGCGACCCTACAATGAGCAGTTCTTC
.	TRBJ1-2	TRBV28	.	CASREMKGRFNYGYTF	TGTGCCAGCAGAGAGATGAAGGGGCGATTTAACTATGGCTACACCTTC
TRBD1	TRBJ1-5	TRBV6-6	.	CASIQDGTGVQPQHF	TGTGCCAGCATACAAGACGGGACAGGGGTTCAGCCCCAGCATTTT
TRBD1	TRBJ1-5	TRBV18	.	CASSRDSYQPQHF	TGTGCCAGCTCCCGGGACAGTTATCAGCCCCAGCATTTT
.	TRBJ1-2	TRBV6-5	.	CASSYSTRGTHGYTF	TGTGCCAGCAGTTACTCGACGAGAGGCACGCATGGCTACACCTTC
TRBD1	TRBJ1-4	TRBV19	.	CASSKWDSSNEKLFF	TGTGCCAGTAGTAAGTGGGACAGTTCTAATGAAAAACTGTTTTTT
.	TRBJ1-5	TRBV2	.	CASSGASRGVSDQPQHF	TGTGCCAGCAGTGGGGCATCTCGGGGGGTTTCGGATCAGCCCCAGCATTTT
.	TRBJ1-2	TRBV29-1	once	CSVYGEDSYYGYTF	TGCAGCGTTTATGGCGAGGACAGCTACTATGGCTACACCTTC
TRBD1	TRBJ2-1	TRBV7-3	.	CASSPGGGTGQFF	TGTGCCAGCAGCCCAGGTGGCGGGACAGGGCAGTTCTTC
.	TRBJ1-6	TRBV4-1	.	CASSVRDFTSPLHF	TGCGCCAGCAGCGTACGGGACTTCACTTCACCCCTCCACTTT
TRBD2	TRBJ2-7	TRBV5-4	.	CASSLLPGTGGEQYF	TGTGCCAGCAGCTTACTCCCCGGGACGGGAGGGGAGCAGTACTTC
.	TRBJ2-7	TRBV7-9	.	CASSLPYYEQYF	TGTGCCAGCAGCTTACCTTACTACGAGCAGTACTTC
TRBD2	TRBJ2-2	TRBV3-1/TRBV3-2	once	CASSKSPGGTNTGELFF	TGTGCCAGCAGCAAATCACCGGGGGGAACGAACACCGGGGAGCTGTTTTTT
.	TRBJ1-4	TRBV2	once	CASREGPNPNEKLFF	TGTGCCAGCAGGGAGGGACCGAACCCCAATGAAAAACTGTTTTTT
TRBD2	TRBJ2-5	TRBV5-4	.	CASSLALTGLARRETQYF	TGTGCCAGCAGCTTGGCCCTTACGGGACTAGCTAGACGAGAGACCCAGTACTTC
.	TRBJ2-3	TRBV20-1	.	CSARSGDTQYF	TGCAGTGCTAGAAGCGGGGATACGCAGTATTTT
.	TRBJ2-1	TRBV29-1	.	CSGGGQSSYNEQFF	TGCAGCGGCGGTGGACAGAGCTCCTACAATGAGCAGTTCTTC
TRBD1	TRBJ2-5	TRBV2	.	CASSAGQGRGETQYF	TGTGCCAGCAGTGCGGGACAGGGACGGGGAGAGACCCAGTACTTC
.	TRBJ2-2	TRBV6-2/TRBV6-3	.	CASSYSSRGELFF	TGTGCCAGCAGTTACTCGAGTCGGGGGGAGCTGTTTTTT
.	TRBJ1-1	TRBV10-1	.	CASSDPGQLSEAFF	TGCGCCAGCAGTGACCCCGGACAGCTGTCCGAAGCTTTCTTT
.	TRBJ2-2	TRBV7-9	.	CASSLRATSNGELFF	TGTGCCAGCAGCTTGAGGGCCACTAGCAACGGGGAGCTGTTTTTT
TRBD1	TRBJ1-5	TRBV7-2	.	CASSPRQGKYQPQHF	TGTGCCAGCAGTCCTCGACAGGGAAAGTATCAGCCCCAGCATTTT
.	TRBJ2-5	TRBV9	.	CASSPRGGSVGTQYF	TGTGCCAGCAGCCCCCGCGGAGGTAGCGTTGGGACCCAGTACTTC
TRBD2	TRBJ2-7	TRBV6-5	.	CASSYDSGRNSYEQYF	TGTGCCAGCAGTTATGATAGCGGGAGAAATTCCTACGAGCAGTACTTC
.	TRBJ2-1	TRBV7-3	.	CASSLISGGSYNEQFF	TGTGCCAGCAGCTTAATAAGCGGAGGCTCCTACAATGAGCAGTTCTTC
TRBD2	TRBJ2-5	TRBV14	.	CASSRLGLAGAETQYF	TGTGCCAGCAGCCGGCTGGGACTAGCGGGAGCTGAGACCCAGTACTTC
.	TRBJ2-1	TRBV7-3	few	CASSSGPGSNEQFF	TGTGCCAGCAGCTCCGGTCCGGGAAGCAATGAGCAGTTCTTC
TRBD2	TRBJ2-2	TRBV7-9	.	CASSRTSITGELFF	TGTGCCAGCAGCCGGACTAGCATCACCGGGGAGCTGTTTTTT
TRBD1	TRBJ1-1	TRBV10-3	.	CAISEPGQGSTEAFF	TGTGCCATCAGTGAACCGGGACAGGGAAGCACTGAAGCTTTCTTT
.	TRBJ1-2	TRBV7-2	.	CASTLSSGRRGYTF	TGTGCCAGCACCCTTTCCTCGGGTCGGCGGGGCTACACCTTC
TRBD1	TRBJ1-2	TRBV6-5	.	CASSYSSTGGPYGYTF	TGTGCCAGCAGTTACTCTTCGACAGGGGGCCCTTATGGCTACACCTTC
.	TRBJ1-3	TRBV19	.	CASSIGREAGNTIYF	TGTGCCAGTAGTATCGGCAGGGAAGCTGGAAACACCATATATTTT
TRBD1	TRBJ1-5	TRBV24-1	.	CATSARTGVGNQPQHF	TGTGCCACCAGTGCCCGGACAGGGGTGGGCAATCAGCCCCAGCATTTT
TRBD1	TRBJ2-2	TRBV7-9	.	CASSPRTGGNTGELFF	TGTGCCAGCAGCCCACGGACAGGGGGAAACACCGGGGAGCTGTTTTTT
.	TRBJ2-2	TRBV7-3	once	CASSLTTYRSGELFF	TGTGCCAGCAGCTTAACAACATATCGGAGCGGGGAGCTGTTTTTT
TRBD1	TRBJ1-2	TRBV11-2	.	CASSLQGARGYTF	TGTGCCAGCAGCTTGCAGGGGGCGCGAGGCTACACCTTC
.	TRBJ2-7	TRBV9	.	CASSQGVPGGQYF	TGTGCCAGCAGCCAGGGGGTCCCCGGGGGGCAGTACTTC
TRBD1	TRBJ1-3	TRBV29-1	.	CSVTGDDGNTIYF	TGCAGCGTTACAGGGGATGACGGAAACACCATATATTTT
TRBD1	TRBJ2-2	TRBV2	.	CASSGQGYTGELFF	TGTGCCAGCAGTGGACAGGGATACACCGGGGAGCTGTTTTTT